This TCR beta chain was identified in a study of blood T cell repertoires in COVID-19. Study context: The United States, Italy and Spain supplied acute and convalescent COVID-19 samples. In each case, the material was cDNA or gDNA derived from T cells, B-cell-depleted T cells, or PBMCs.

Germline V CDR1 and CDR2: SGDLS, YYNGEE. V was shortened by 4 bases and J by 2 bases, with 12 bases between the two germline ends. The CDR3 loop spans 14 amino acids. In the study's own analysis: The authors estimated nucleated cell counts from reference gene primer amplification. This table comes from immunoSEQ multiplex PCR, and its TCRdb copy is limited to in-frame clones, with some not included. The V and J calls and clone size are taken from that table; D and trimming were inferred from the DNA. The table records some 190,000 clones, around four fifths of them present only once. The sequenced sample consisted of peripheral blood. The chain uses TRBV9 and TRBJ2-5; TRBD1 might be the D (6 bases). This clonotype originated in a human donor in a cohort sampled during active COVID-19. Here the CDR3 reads CASSNPGQQETQYF. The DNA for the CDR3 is TGTGCCAGCAGCAATCCGGGACAACAAGAGACCCAGTACTTC.